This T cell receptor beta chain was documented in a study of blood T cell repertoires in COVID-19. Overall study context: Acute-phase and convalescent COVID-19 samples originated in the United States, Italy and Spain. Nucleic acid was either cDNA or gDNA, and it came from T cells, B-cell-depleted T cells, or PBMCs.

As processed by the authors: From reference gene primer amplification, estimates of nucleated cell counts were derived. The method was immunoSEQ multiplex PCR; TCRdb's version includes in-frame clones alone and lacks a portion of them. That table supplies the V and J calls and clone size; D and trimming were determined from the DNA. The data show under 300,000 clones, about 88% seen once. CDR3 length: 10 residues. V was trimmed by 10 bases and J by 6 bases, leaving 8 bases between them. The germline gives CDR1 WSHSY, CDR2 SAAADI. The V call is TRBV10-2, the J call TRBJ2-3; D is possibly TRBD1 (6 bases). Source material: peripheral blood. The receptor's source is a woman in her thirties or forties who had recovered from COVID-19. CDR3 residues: CATTGDTQYF. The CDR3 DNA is TGCGCCACCACAGGGGATACGCAGTATTTT.